This T cell receptor (beta chain) was profiled in a study of cytomegalovirus exposure and HLA in healthy donors. The PCR was carried out with 60 Vbeta primers and 13 Jbeta primers. Original methodology: It was a later analysis that counted tens of millions of unique TCR beta chains, of which 9.5 million to 14 million were shared. The method was immunoSEQ multiplex PCR; TCRdb's version includes in-frame clones alone and lacks a portion of them. V and J calls and clone size are those listed in that table; D and trimming were worked out from the DNA. The sample shows under 200,000 clones, over 70% of them seen only once. Findings of the study overall: Follow-up analysis seemed to connect common viral pathogens with several of the most significant clusters identified. For most TCR beta V segments, an earlier analysis put the productive rate at about 90% or about 30% of the time.

Details on this clone: Its matching antigen is unknown.

Specimen: PBMCs. This receptor was identified in a man aged 35 to 55 in good health and CMV-seropositive.

CDR3 amino acids: CASSVAAGGNTEAFF. The CDR3 DNA is TGTGCCAGCAGCGTAGCGGCAGGGGGGAACACTGAAGCTTTCTTT. The chain joins TRBV9 to TRBJ1-1; 7 bases align to TRBD1. CDR3 length: 15 amino acids. V lost 0 bases and J lost 1; bases outside the gene matches: 3. Per germline, CDR1 SGDLS and CDR2 YYNGEE. Drawing the rest from reference TRBV9 and TRBJ1-1, the complete variable domain is DSGVTQTPKHLITATGQRVTLRCSPRSGDLSVYWYQQSLDQGLQFLIQYYNGEERAKGNILERFSAQQFPDLHSELNLSSLELGDSALYFCASSVAAGGNTEAFFGQGTRLTVV.